These T cell receptor beta chains were read from a single sample in a study of blood T cell repertoires in COVID-19. Profiling relied on immunoSEQ multiplex PCR, and the TCRdb table lists in-frame clones only, not all of them. This sample has around 430,000 clones, with more than 75% found just once. Sequenced: PBMCs or T cells enriched from blood (not recorded which). The receptors shown here come from a woman aged 50 to 60 who had recovered from COVID-19. The CDR3 runs from the conserved cysteine through the conserved F or W. The order of the fields is clone size, V gene, J gene, D gene, CDR3 DNA, CDR3 protein. A D gene is named only where the DNA matches it firmly. Clone size appears in some rows only: once, few, many, or a class for an expanded clone.

-	TRBV28	TRBJ1-6	-	TGTGCCAGCAGGGGCAGGGACACTTATAATTCACCCCTCCACTTT	CASRGRDTYNSPLHF
-	TRBV7-8	TRBJ1-1	-	TGTGCCAGCAGCTCGACCGGGGGTCTTGAAGCTTTCTTT	CASSSTGGLEAFF
-	TRBV3-1/TRBV3-2	TRBJ1-6	-	TGTGCCAGCAGCCAAGGAGCGGGGAGGAATTCACCCCTCCACTTT	CASSQGAGRNSPLHF
few	TRBV3-1/TRBV3-2	TRBJ1-2	TRBD1	TGTGCCAGCAGCTTAAAAATCCAACAGGGGCCCCTTGGCTACACCTTC	CASSLKIQQGPLGYTF
-	TRBV3-1/TRBV3-2	TRBJ1-1	TRBD1	TGTGCCAGCAGCCTCCACAGGGGGCAGGTTTCGAACACTGAAGCTTTCTTT	CASSLHRGQVSNTEAFF
-	TRBV29-1	TRBJ1-1	TRBD1	TGCAGCGTTGGCGGACAGGGTATTGAAGCTTTCTTT	CSVGGQGIEAFF
-	TRBV12-5	TRBJ1-5	TRBD1	TGTGCTAGTGGTCCCACCCGGACAGGGCCTCTCAATCAGCCCCAGCATTTT	CASGPTRTGPLNQPQHF
-	TRBV12-5	TRBJ2-3	TRBD2	TGTGCTAGTGGTTCCCCTAGGGGAGCGGGGGGGACCGCGCAGTATTTT	CASGSPRGAGGTAQYF
-	TRBV3-1/TRBV3-2	TRBJ2-7	-	TGTGCCAGCAGCCAAGATTCCAGGGAGCAGTACTTC	CASSQDSREQYF
-	TRBV5-4	TRBJ2-1	TRBD2	TGTGCCAGCAGCTATAGCGGGGGGGCTTTAGGGTCCTACAATGAGCAGTTCTTC	CASSYSGGALGSYNEQFF
-	TRBV10-3	TRBJ2-7	TRBD2	TGTGCCATCAGTGTAGCGGGGGCCACCTCCTACGAGCAGTACTTC	CAISVAGATSYEQYF
-	TRBV3-1/TRBV3-2	TRBJ1-1	-	TGTGCCAGCAGCCCCTCCTTTGGGCTCGGCAGTACTGAAGCTTTCTTT	CASSPSFGLGSTEAFF
-	TRBV4-1	TRBJ1-4	-	TGCGCCAGCAGCCAAGATCAGACGGACTTTAATGAAAAACTGTTTTTT	CASSQDQTDFNEKLFF
-	TRBV11-2	TRBJ1-2	-	TGTGCCAGCAGCTTATTGGGGGAGGGCGGCTACACCTTC	CASSLLGEGGYTF
-	TRBV27	TRBJ2-7	-	TGTGCCAGCGGGGGGGACAGGCCGTACGAGCAGTACTTC	CASGGDRPYEQYF
-	TRBV15	TRBJ1-5	TRBD1	TGTGCCACCAGCAGTCCCGGGACAGGGGGAAAGCAGCCCCAGCATTTT	CATSSPGTGGKQPQHF
-	TRBV5-3	TRBJ2-7	-	TGTGCCCTCCAAGAATATGGGGCGTTCGCCTACGAGCAGTACTTC	CALQEYGAFAYEQYF
few	TRBV7-2	TRBJ1-3	TRBD1	TGTGCCAGCAGCTCCAGACAGGGGCAAGGAAACACCATATATTTT	CASSSRQGQGNTIYF
-	TRBV3-1/TRBV3-2	TRBJ2-7	-	TGTGCCAGCAGGAAAAGTAGCGACGAGCAGTACTTC	CASRKSSDEQYF
-	TRBV5-5	TRBJ2-3	TRBD2	TGTGCCAGCAGCTTGGGACTAGCGGGGGGTTTTGATACGCAGTATTTT	CASSLGLAGGFDTQYF
-	TRBV7-2	TRBJ1-6	-	TGTGCCAGCAGCTTGAGCTCCTATAATTCACCCCTCCACTTT	CASSLSSYNSPLHF
-	TRBV5-6	TRBJ2-7	TRBD1	TGTGCCAGCAGCCTCCGGGACAGCAGATCCTACGAGCAGTACTTC	CASSLRDSRSYEQYF
once	TRBV27	TRBJ2-1	-	TGTGCCAGCAGACCGGGTGGGACACCATACAATGAGCAGTTCTTC	CASRPGGTPYNEQFF
once	TRBV24-1	TRBJ1-6	-	TGTGCCACCAGTGAAGGGAGCAATTCACCCCTCCACTTT	CATSEGSNSPLHF
-	TRBV2	TRBJ1-2	-	TGTGCCAGCAGAGGGAGGTCGACTAACTATGGCTACACCTTC	CASRGRSTNYGYTF
-	TRBV19	TRBJ2-1	TRBD2	TGTGCCAGTAGTAGGACTAGCCCCTACAATGAGCAGTTCTTC	CASSRTSPYNEQFF
-	TRBV6-5	TRBJ2-7	TRBD1	TGTGCCAGCAGGCCGGGACAGACAACCTACGAGCAGTACTTC	CASRPGQTTYEQYF
-	TRBV7-2	TRBJ1-2	TRBD1	TGTGCCAGCAGCTTGACCGGGGACAGGCTGCATGGCTACACCTTC	CASSLTGDRLHGYTF
-	TRBV3-1/TRBV3-2	TRBJ2-7	-	TGTGCCAGCAGCCAGAAGGACATATACTCCTACGAGCAGTACTTC	CASSQKDIYSYEQYF
-	TRBV30	TRBJ1-2	-	TGTGCCTGGAGTGTATTGGCGGGAGGCTATGGCTACACCTTC	CAWSVLAGGYGYTF
-	TRBV28	TRBJ2-1	-	TGTGCCAGCAGGAGTCCGACCCTCGGACACGAAGACAATGAGCAGTTCTTC	CASRSPTLGHEDNEQFF
-	TRBV7-9	TRBJ2-2	-	TGTGCCAGCAGCGCCCCTTGGGAGACCGGGGAGCTGTTTTTT	CASSAPWETGELFF
-	TRBV11-2	TRBJ1-5	-	TGTGCCAGCAGCTTAGGTGACTCCGGAGGGAATCAGCCCCAGCATTTT	CASSLGDSGGNQPQHF
-	TRBV7-9	TRBJ1-2	-	TGTGCCAGCAGCCCAGGGACTGGAACTCTAAACTATGGCTACACCTTC	CASSPGTGTLNYGYTF
-	TRBV30	TRBJ1-2	TRBD1	TGTGCCTGGAGTGTACAGGGACAGGTCTATGGCTACACCTTC	CAWSVQGQVYGYTF
-	TRBV7-9	TRBJ2-7	TRBD1	TGTGCCAGCAGTAGGGGGCACGAGCAGTACTTC	CASSRGHEQYF
-	TRBV19	TRBJ1-4	-	TGTGCCACAGGGTCGGGCTACATACCTAATGAAAAACTGTTTTTT	CATGSGYIPNEKLFF
-	TRBV13	TRBJ1-1	-	TGTGCCAGCGGGAGGCGGGTAAACCGTGAAGCTTTCTTT	CASGRRVNREAFF
-	TRBV7-3	TRBJ1-6	TRBD1	TGTGCCAGCAGCTTGGACAGGGTGGCCCCCTCACCCCTCCACTTT	CASSLDRVAPSPLHF
-	TRBV19	TRBJ1-5	-	TGTGCCAGTAGTCTCGAGCAGGGACTTAGCAATCAGCCCCAGCATTTT	CASSLEQGLSNQPQHF
-	TRBV19	TRBJ1-6	TRBD1	TGTGCCAGTACCTCAAGCCGGGACAGGGGTTTGTCACCCCTCCACTTT	CASTSSRDRGLSPLHF
-	TRBV7-2	TRBJ2-7	TRBD2	TGTGCCAGCAGCTTGGGGGGGAACTACTACGAGCAGTACTTC	CASSLGGNYYEQYF
once	TRBV18	TRBJ1-3	TRBD1	TGTGCCAGCTCATCCGCGACAGGGGCGGCTGGAAACACCATATATTTT	CASSSATGAAGNTIYF
-	TRBV4-1	TRBJ1-5	TRBD1	TGCGCCAGCAGCCAAGGTGGGCAGGGGGTCGGCAATCAGCCCCAGCATTTT	CASSQGGQGVGNQPQHF
few	TRBV29-1	TRBJ2-7	TRBD1	TGCAGCGTTGAAGTGGGACAGTCACGATACGAGCAGTACTTC	CSVEVGQSRYEQYF
-	TRBV29-1	TRBJ1-1	-	TGCAGCGTTGGGGCAGGCCGAGGGGCTTTCTTT	CSVGAGRGAFF
once	TRBV9	TRBJ2-1	TRBD2	TGTGCCAGCAGCGCCAGCGGGGGGGCCTACAATGAGCAGTTCTTC	CASSASGGAYNEQFF
-	TRBV11-3	TRBJ2-3	TRBD1	TGTGCCAGCAGCTTACTTGGCAGGGGGACAGATACGCAGTATTTT	CASSLLGRGTDTQYF
-	TRBV7-8	TRBJ2-3	-	TGTGCCAGCAGCTTAGATACAGTCACAGATACGCAGTATTTT	CASSLDTVTDTQYF
-	TRBV9	TRBJ2-5	TRBD1	TGTGCCAGCAGCAGGTCCTGGGGGGACAGGGGGTTAGAGACCCAGTACTTC	CASSRSWGDRGLETQYF
-	TRBV6-5	TRBJ1-1	TRBD1	TGTGCCAGCAGTTACGAAAACAGGGGGGGGACTGAAGCTTTCTTT	CASSYENRGGTEAFF
-	TRBV19	TRBJ2-4	TRBD1	TGTGCCAGTAGTAAGCGACAGGGAGCCAAAAACATTCAGTACTTC	CASSKRQGAKNIQYF
-	TRBV7-2	TRBJ1-1	TRBD1	TGTGCCAGCAGCTTTGGGGGCCCGGGACAGGTGGTCTTT	CASSFGGPGQVVF